This TCR beta chain was observed in a study of monozygotic twins with inflammatory bowel disease. The CDR3 is 16 amino acids. Germline values: CDR1 LNHNV, CDR2 YYDKDF (reference sequence). No sorting of T cells preceded isolation of total RNA from whole blood. TCRdb re-called the 5' RACE reads, yielding one record per CDR3 amino acid sequence without DNA. The sample data list approximately 85,000 distinct CDR3 sequences. The sample taken for sequencing was blood. The gene calls are TRBV15 and TRBJ2-5; TCRdb proposes TRBD1, but this gene call is untestable without DNA. The TCR was taken from a human donor with ulcerative colitis or Crohn's disease, or a healthy co-twin of an affected twin (not recorded which). Here the CDR3 reads CATSSLDRVWQETQYF.